The T cell receptor (beta chain) under discussion was sequenced for a study of T cell repertoires in cytomegalovirus infection. The study's findings and limits: The study identified carriers of CMV plus the relevant HLA from cumulative public TCR beta family frequency. Predominance within the ex vivo response was attributable to HLA-C-restricted CMV-specific TCR beta clonotypes.

As for this clonotype: What it binds is unknown.

TCRdb passed the reads through MiXCR, listing each CDR3 protein once. The sample includes just under 550,000 distinct CDR3 sequences, about 25% of them seen just once. The CDR3 has 14 residues. Trimming shortened V by 4 bases and J by 7 bases, and 14 bases separated the two germline ends. CDR1 and CDR2 (germline): GTSNPN, SVGIG (reference sequence). The sequencing input was PBMCs. The rearrangement uses TRBV30 and TRBJ1-6; unclear D gene. The TCR sequence derives from a human donor in good health (CMV status not recorded). Some clones in this sample may be carry-over from other donors' samples. CDR3 sequence: CAWTAGGTNSPLHF. CDR3 coding DNA: TGTGCCTGGACCGCTGGCGGTACAAATTCACCCCTCCACTTT.